Each of the 26 T cell receptor beta chains below was sequenced from the same sample in a study of blood T cell repertoires in COVID-19. Repertoires were generated with immunoSEQ multiplex PCR, while TCRdb's copy carries only in-frame clones and drops some. In the table there are 150,000 or so clones, 80% of which are singletons. Material: PBMCs or T cells enriched from blood (not recorded which). These receptors all come from a woman aged 55-69 years who had recovered from COVID-19.

The chain carries TRBV9 and TRBJ1-1, with D perhaps TRBD1 (5 bases). In germline, CDR1 is SGDLS, CDR2 YYNGEE. Between the trimmed V and J ends, which lost 0 bases and 8 bases, there was a span of 11 bases. The CDR3 loop spans 13 amino acids. The CDR3 here is CASSVVDSGEAFF. CDR3 nucleotide sequence: TGTGCCAGCAGCGTAGTTGACTCAGGGGAAGCTTTCTTT.

The CDR3 DNA reads as TGCAGCGTTGAAGCAGGCTTTATTCACACTGAAGCTTTCTTT. Encoded protein: CSVEAGFIHTEAFF. The J gene is TRBJ1-1, the V gene TRBV29-1, with unresolved D. The CDR3 runs to 14 residues. Looked up from germline, CDR1 is SQVTM and CDR2 is ANQGSEA. Trimming took off 1 base at V and 3 bases at J, with 12 bases between the two ends.

The V gene is TRBV19, the J gene TRBJ1-2; TRBD1 matches at 7 bases. Trimming took 9 bases from V and 0 from J; bases not matched to a gene: 7. From germline, CDR1 is LNHDA and CDR2 SQIVND (reference sequence). The CDR3 has 14 residues. CDR3 bases: TGTGCCAGCTCCCTCCAGGGGGCTAACTATGGCTACACCTTC. This encodes CASSLQGANYGYTF.

This rearrangement joins TRBV19 to TRBJ1-5, with TRBD1 matching over 7 bases. With 5 bases clipped from V and 4 bases from J, the junction kept 11 bases outside the gene matches. Germline lookup yields CDR1 LNHDA and CDR2 SQIVND (reference sequence). The CDR3 is made up of 16 amino acids. CDR3 coding DNA: TGTGCCAGTAGTTTGGGGGCACAGGGGCATAATCAGCCCCAGCATTTT. Its protein product is CASSLGAQGHNQPQHF.

This CDR3 reads CASSQGASGTQETQYF. As DNA, the CDR3 is TGCGCCAGCAGCCAAGGGGCTAGCGGGACCCAAGAGACCCAGTACTTC. This rearrangement joins TRBV4-1 to TRBJ2-5; 9 bases match TRBD2. With V trimmed by 1 base and J by 1 base, 4 bases remained unmatched. Germline V gene lookup returns CDR1 MGHRA and CDR2 YSYEKL. The CDR3 contains 16 residues.

The chain uses TRBV7-2 and TRBJ2-5, with D possibly matching TRBD2 (6 bases). CDR3 length: 13 amino acids. V lost 6 bases and J lost 2, with 10 bases in between. Per the germline V gene, CDR1 is SGHTA and CDR2 is FQGNSA. The CDR3: CASRFGGQETQYF. The CDR3 region has the DNA TGTGCCAGCAGGTTCGGGGGACAAGAGACCCAGTACTTC. The full variable domain, its missing parts supplied by reference TRBV7-2 and TRBJ2-5, is GAGVSQSPSNKVTEKGKDVELRCDPISGHTALYWYRQSLGQGLEFLIYFQGNSAPDKSGLPSDRFSAERTGGSVSTLTIQRTQQEDSAVYLCASRFGGQETQYFGPGTRLLVL.

V is TRBV7-9 and J is TRBJ1-2; D possibly corresponds to TRBD1 (5 bases). This CDR3 is 12 amino acids long. Between the trimmed V and J ends, which lost 5 bases and 7 bases, there was a span of 11 bases. The V gene's germline CDR1 is SEHNR and CDR2 FQNEAQ (reference sequence). The CDR3 coding sequence is TGTGCCAGCAGCCTCAGGGTACCTGGCTACACCTTC. It translates to CASSLRVPGYTF.

The chain links TRBV9 to TRBJ1-6; 8 bases are shared with TRBD1. Germline CDR1 is SGDLS and CDR2 is YYNGEE. CDR3 length: 18 residues. Germline trimming cut 0 bases from V and 3 bases from J; bases unmatched to any gene: 8. The CDR3 DNA follows: TGTGCCAGCAGCGTAGGGGAACCTGGGACAGGCTATAATTCACCCCTCCACTTT. It specifies CASSVGEPGTGYNSPLHF. The whole variable domain, filled in from reference TRBV9 and TRBJ1-6, reads DSGVTQTPKHLITATGQRVTLRCSPRSGDLSVYWYQQSLDQGLQFLIQYYNGEERAKGNILERFSAQQFPDLHSELNLSSLELGDSALYFCASSVGEPGTGYNSPLHFGNGTRLTVT.

The chain carries TRBV5-1 and TRBJ1-1; 7 bases are a match to TRBD1. This CDR3 has 12 amino acids. Germline V gives CDR1 SGHRS, CDR2 YFSETQ. The V and J ends lost 2 bases and 8 bases, in that order; junction bases with no gene match: 3. This chain's CDR3 is CASSLGDREAFF. In DNA form, the CDR3 reads TGCGCCAGCAGCTTAGGGGACAGAGAAGCTTTCTTT.

The chain combines TRBV6-5 with TRBJ1-6; possible D gene TRBD1, 5 bases. V was trimmed by 0 bases and J by 9 bases, leaving 12 bases between them. The CDR3 loop spans 15 amino acids. Germline V gene lookup returns CDR1 MNHEY and CDR2 SVGAGI. Here the CDR3 DNA reads TGTGCCAGCAGTTACTCGGCCAGGGAAGCTTCACCCCTCCACTTT. Its translation is CASSYSAREASPLHF.

The rearrangement links TRBV21-1 to TRBJ1-2; TRBD1 is taken as the D call from the table, unchecked against the DNA. TRBV21-1 constitutes a pseudogene. This CDR3 spans 10 amino acids. Here the CDR3 DNA reads TGTGCCAGCAGACCTACAGGGTTCGGGTTC. This gives the protein CASRPTGFGF.

J is TRBJ1-2 and V is TRBV19; no reliable D call. Germline CDR1 and CDR2: LNHDA and SQIVND (reference sequence). V was pared by 7 bases and J by 8 bases, with 17 bases between. This CDR3 has 13 residues. CDR3 bases: TGTGCCAGTAATAAGCAGGATGGATGGGGCTACACCTTC. Its protein is CASNKQDGWGYTF. Complete variable domain (other parts from reference TRBV19 and TRBJ1-2): DGGITQSPKYLFRKEGQNVTLSCEQNLNHDAMYWYRQDPGQGLRLIYYSQIVNDFQKGDIAEGYSVSREKKESFPLTVTSAQKNPTAFYLCASNKQDGWGYTFGSGTRLTVV.

The V gene is TRBV5-3, the J gene TRBJ1-2; D possibly corresponds to TRBD1 (5 bases). TRBV5-3 is annotated as an ORF whose role is uncertain. The CDR3 contains 17 residues. V shed 3 bases and J shed 4 bases, with 22 bases lying between them. Here the CDR3 DNA reads TGTGCCAGAAGCTCGGGTTTTGTGAGTGGCAGGGCCTATGGCTACACCTTC. Encoded protein: CARSSGFVSGRAYGYTF.

The chain employs TRBV15 and TRBJ2-2, with TRBD1 identical over 9 bases. The trim removed 9 bases at V and 3 bases at J, leaving 8 bases unmatched. The CDR3 runs to 15 residues. The germline V gene encodes CDR1 LNHNV and CDR2 YYDKDF (reference sequence). The CDR3 reads CATRGRQGDTGELFF. The CDR3 region has the DNA TGTGCCACACGAGGCCGACAGGGGGACACCGGGGAGCTGTTTTTT.

The chain combines TRBV4-1 with TRBJ1-5; 11 nucleotides align to TRBD1. This CDR3 region has 14 residues. Germline V gene data show CDR1 as MGHRA and CDR2 as YSYEKL. The V segment lost 5 bases and the J segment 7 bases; nucleotides outside the gene matches: 4. CDR3 DNA sequence: TGCGCCAGCAGCTGGGACAGGGGGGACCAGCCCCAGCATTTT. It codes for CASSWDRGDQPQHF.

This chain uses TRBV24-1 with TRBJ2-5, with 12 nucleotides matching TRBD2. CDR1 is KGHDR and CDR2 is SFDVKD in the germline V gene. This CDR3 spans 16 amino acids. The V and J ends lost 1 base and 3 bases, in that order; junction bases with no gene match: 2. CDR3 sequence: CATSDFTSGGKETQYF. For the CDR3, the DNA is TGTGCCACCAGTGATTTTACTAGCGGGGGGAAAGAGACCCAGTACTTC.

J is TRBJ2-3 and V is TRBV5-4, with a tentative D call TRBD2 (5 bases). Looked up from germline, CDR1 is SGHNT and CDR2 is YYREEE (reference sequence). The V end lost 7 bases, the J end lost 2 bases, and 11 bases lay between the germline ends. This CDR3 has 13 residues. CDR3 region: CASSEDATDTQYF. For the CDR3, the DNA is TGTGCCAGCTCGGAGGACGCCACAGATACGCAGTATTTT.

The rearrangement joins TRBV30 to TRBJ2-1, with D possibly being TRBD1 (5 bases). Between the trimmed V and J ends, which lost 1 base and 0 bases, there was a span of 7 bases. The CDR3 is 14 residues long. Germline loops: CDR1 GTSNPN, CDR2 SVGIG (reference sequence). CDR3 in amino acids: CAWSEGFSYNEQFF. The CDR3, as DNA: TGTGCCTGGAGTGAGGGGTTCTCCTACAATGAGCAGTTCTTC.

V usage is TRBV27 and J usage is TRBJ2-1; possible D gene TRBD2, 7 bases. Per the germline V gene, CDR1 is MNHEY and CDR2 is SMNVEV (reference sequence). The CDR3 sequence is 18 residues long. V was shortened by 0 bases and J by 1 base, with 16 bases between the two germline ends. CDR3 region: CASSLSFGGPLSYNEQFF. The CDR3 nucleotides are TGTGCCAGCAGTTTATCCTTCGGGGGGCCTCTTTCCTACAATGAGCAGTTCTTC.

The chain recombines TRBV5-1 with TRBJ2-7, with D possibly TRBD1 on 6 matching bases. Trimming cost V 0 bases and J 3 bases, with 10 bases left between them. Germline assignment: CDR1 SGHRS and CDR2 YFSETQ. This CDR3 is built from 14 residues. The CDR3 spells CASSLAAGVYEQYF. CDR3 nucleotide sequence: TGCGCCAGCAGCTTGGCCGCAGGGGTCTACGAGCAGTACTTC.

This clone turned up a few times. This chain connects TRBV12-3 or TRBV12-4 to TRBJ2-7; TRBD1 matches 9 bases. The CDR3 is 13 residues long. V was clipped by 6 bases and J by 5 bases; unmatched bases: 5. CDR3 protein: CASSADRGHEQYF. The CDR3 DNA is TGTGCCAGCAGCGCGGACAGGGGCCACGAGCAGTACTTC.

The chain joins TRBV6-2 or TRBV6-3 to TRBJ2-3; 7 nucleotides align to TRBD2. Germline V gives CDR1 MNHEY, CDR2 SVGEGT. This CDR3 has 22 residues. Germline trimming cut 6 bases from V and 0 bases from J; bases unmatched to any gene: 27. DNA for the CDR3: TGTGCCAGCAGCCACCTTAGCGGGCGAGGGGCATGGCACTTATCCAGCACAGATACGCAGTATTTT. Translating it yields CASSHLSGRGAWHLSSTDTQYF.

The chain couples TRBV19 to TRBJ2-2; 7 positions agree with TRBD1. With V trimmed by 6 bases and J by 0 bases, 4 bases remained unmatched. The CDR3 totals 15 residues. Germline V gene lookup returns CDR1 LNHDA and CDR2 SQIVND (reference sequence). CDR3 nucleotide sequence: TGTGCCAGTAGACGACAGGGATCGAACACCGGGGAGCTGTTTTTT. Protein: CASRRQGSNTGELFF.

V usage is TRBV4-1 and J usage is TRBJ2-2, with D uncertain. V lost 1 base, J lost 3 bases, and 6 bases lay in between. The germline gives CDR1 MGHRA, CDR2 YSYEKL. The CDR3 is 14 residues long. The CDR3 region has the DNA TGCGCCAGCAGCCAAGTCGGGTACACCGGGGAGCTGTTTTTT. Residues: CASSQVGYTGELFF.

The chain is built from TRBV5-1 and TRBJ2-1; 12 nucleotides line up with TRBD2. Germline V gene data show CDR1 as SGHRS and CDR2 as YFSETQ. J lost 7 bases, V lost 3 bases, and 11 bases had no gene match. The CDR3 is made up of 17 amino acids. CDR3 region: CASSSVPLAGGGNEQFF. Here the CDR3 DNA reads TGCGCCAGCAGCTCTGTTCCACTAGCGGGGGGTGGGAATGAGCAGTTCTTC.

This chain joins TRBV10-3 and TRBJ2-5; no firm D call. The ends were cut back, 0 bases at V and 5 bases at J, with 10 bases in the middle. The CDR3 has 14 amino acids. Germline-derived CDR1 and CDR2 are ENHRY and SYGVKD. CDR3 coding DNA: TGTGCCATCAGTGAGTCTGGCGGTGGGGAGACCCAGTACTTC. It yields the protein CAISESGGGETQYF.